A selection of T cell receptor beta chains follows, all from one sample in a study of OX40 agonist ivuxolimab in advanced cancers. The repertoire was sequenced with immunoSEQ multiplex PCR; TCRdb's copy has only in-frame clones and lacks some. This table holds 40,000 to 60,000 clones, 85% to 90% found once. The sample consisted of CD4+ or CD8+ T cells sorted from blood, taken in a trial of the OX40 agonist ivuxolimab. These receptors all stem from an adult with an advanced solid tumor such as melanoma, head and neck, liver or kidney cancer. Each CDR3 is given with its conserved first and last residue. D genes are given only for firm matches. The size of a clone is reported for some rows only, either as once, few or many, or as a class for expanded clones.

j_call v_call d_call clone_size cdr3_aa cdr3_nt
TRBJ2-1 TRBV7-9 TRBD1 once CASSATGGRYNEQFF TGTGCCAGCAGTGCAACAGGGGGCAGGTACAATGAGCAGTTCTTC
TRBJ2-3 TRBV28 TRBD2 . CASSLILAGGPDTQYF TGTGCCAGCAGTTTGATACTAGCGGGGGGGCCAGATACGCAGTATTTT
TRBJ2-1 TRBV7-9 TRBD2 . CASSLPGGPNNEQFF TGTGCCAGCAGCTTACCGGGGGGGCCCAACAATGAGCAGTTCTTC
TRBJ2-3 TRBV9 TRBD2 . CASSGQRGGLYTQYF TGTGCCAGCAGCGGCCAGCGGGGGGGCCTCTATACGCAGTATTTT
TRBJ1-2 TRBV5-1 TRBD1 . CASSLGQGNYGYTF TGCGCCAGCAGCTTGGGACAGGGTAACTATGGCTACACCTTC
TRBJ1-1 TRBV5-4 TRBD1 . CASSQEGQGYTEAFF TGCGCCAGCAGCCAAGAAGGACAGGGGTACACTGAAGCTTTCTTT
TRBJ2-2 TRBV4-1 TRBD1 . CASSPGTGTLTGELFF TGCGCCAGCAGCCCTGGGACAGGGACTCTCACCGGGGAGCTGTTTTTT
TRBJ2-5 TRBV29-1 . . CSAGGGRHLETQYF TGCAGCGCTGGAGGGGGGAGACACTTAGAGACCCAGTACTTC
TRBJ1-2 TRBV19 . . CASSIDHSYGYTF TGTGCCAGTAGTATAGACCACAGCTATGGCTACACCTTC
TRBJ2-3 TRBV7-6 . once CASSVGLGGDTQYF TGTGCCAGCAGCGTAGGACTAGGGGGGGATACGCAGTATTTT
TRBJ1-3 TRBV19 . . CASSILPTLHSGNTIYF TGTGCCAGTAGTATCCTCCCGACCTTACACTCTGGAAACACCATATATTTT
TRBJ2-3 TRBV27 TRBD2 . CASSLISGGYSTDTQYF TGTGCCAGCAGTTTAATTAGCGGGGGATATAGCACAGATACGCAGTATTTT
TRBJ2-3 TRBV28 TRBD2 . CGSKTAGGQTDTQYF TGTGGATCTAAAACCGCGGGGGGTCAAACAGATACGCAGTATTTT
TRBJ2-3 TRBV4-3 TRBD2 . CASSQEPSGTSTDTQYF TGCGCCAGCAGCCAGGAACCTAGCGGAACTAGCACAGATACGCAGTATTTT
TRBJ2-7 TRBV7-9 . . CASSLAGGPSYEQYF TGTGCCAGCAGCTTAGCCGGGGGCCCCTCCTACGAGCAGTACTTC
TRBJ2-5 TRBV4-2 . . CASSLAPGGTYNPETQYF TGTGCCAGCAGCCTAGCGCCCGGGGGAACATATAATCCCGAGACCCAGTACTTC
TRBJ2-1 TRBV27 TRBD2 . CASSLAGEYNEQFF TGTGCCAGCAGTTTAGCGGGGGAGTACAATGAGCAGTTCTTC
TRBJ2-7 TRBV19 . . CASSMAWGYSYEQYF TGTGCCAGTAGTATGGCGTGGGGGTACTCCTACGAGCAGTACTTC
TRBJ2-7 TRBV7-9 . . CASSLVRPEQYF TGTGCCAGCAGCTTAGTCAGGCCCGAGCAGTACTTC
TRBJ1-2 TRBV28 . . CASSPQGNYGYTF TGTGCCAGCAGTCCCCAGGGAAACTATGGCTACACCTTC
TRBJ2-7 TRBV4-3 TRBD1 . CASSQDLGQGYEQYF TGCGCCAGCAGCCAAGATTTAGGACAGGGCTACGAGCAGTACTTC
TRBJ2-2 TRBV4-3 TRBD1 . CASSLTGATTGELFF TGCGCCAGCAGCCTTACAGGGGCCACCACCGGGGAGCTGTTTTTT
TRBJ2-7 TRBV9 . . CASSPEGGAYYEQYF TGTGCCAGCAGCCCAGAAGGCGGAGCTTACTACGAGCAGTACTTC
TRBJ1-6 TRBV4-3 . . CASSQSDGLNSPLHF TGCGCCAGCAGCCAATCGGACGGTTTAAATTCACCCCTCCACTTT
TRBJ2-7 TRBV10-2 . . CASSESGEQYF TGCGCCAGCAGTGAATCGGGGGAGCAGTACTTC
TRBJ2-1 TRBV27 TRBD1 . CASSSGDRYFF TGTGCCAGCAGTTCGGGGGACAGGTATTTCTTC
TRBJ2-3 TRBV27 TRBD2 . CASTRGAGDTQYF TGTGCCAGTACGCGGGGGGCGGGAGATACGCAGTATTTT
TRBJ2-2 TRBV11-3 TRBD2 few CASSLVLAGTGELFF TGTGCCAGCAGCTTGGTACTAGCGGGGACCGGGGAGCTGTTTTTT
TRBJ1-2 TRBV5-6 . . CASSLVTSGAGGYTF TGTGCCAGCAGCTTGGTGACATCGGGGGCGGGAGGCTACACCTTC
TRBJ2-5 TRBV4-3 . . CASSRNQGQETQYF TGCGCCAGCAGCCGAAACCAGGGCCAAGAGACCCAGTACTTC
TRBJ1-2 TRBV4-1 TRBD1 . CASSQLPGGSYGYTF TGCGCCAGCAGCCAACTCCCAGGGGGCTCCTATGGCTACACCTTC
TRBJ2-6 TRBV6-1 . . CASSEGVSGANVLTF TGTGCCAGCAGTGAAGGGGTCTCTGGGGCCAACGTCCTGACTTTC
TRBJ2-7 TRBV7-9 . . CASSHPGTSYEQYF TGTGCCAGCAGCCATCCCGGGACCTCCTACGAGCAGTACTTC
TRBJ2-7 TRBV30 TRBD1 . CAWRGTGYGYEQYF TGTGCCTGGAGGGGGACAGGCTACGGGTACGAGCAGTACTTC
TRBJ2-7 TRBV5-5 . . CASSFPGRDEQYF TGTGCCAGCAGCTTCCCGGGAAGGGACGAGCAGTACTTC
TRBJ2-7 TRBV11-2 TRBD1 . CASSWDRSYEQYF TGTGCCAGCAGCTGGGACAGATCCTACGAGCAGTACTTC
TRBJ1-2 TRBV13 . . CASNHGRGGGYTF TGTGCCAGCAATCACGGCAGGGGAGGAGGCTACACCTTC
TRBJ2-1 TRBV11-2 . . CASRGESWDEQFF TGTGCCAGCAGGGGCGAGAGTTGGGATGAGCAGTTCTTC
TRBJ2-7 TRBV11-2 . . CASSVGQYYEQYF TGTGCCAGCAGCGTAGGACAGTACTACGAGCAGTACTTC
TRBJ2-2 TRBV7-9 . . CASSSPGHGELFF TGTGCCAGCAGCTCCCCAGGCCACGGGGAGCTGTTTTTT
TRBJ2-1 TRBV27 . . CASSPFWGGDEQFF TGTGCCAGCAGTCCTTTTTGGGGCGGGGATGAGCAGTTCTTC
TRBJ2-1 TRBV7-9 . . CASSFPGPHNEQFF TGTGCCAGCAGCTTCCCGGGACCCCACAATGAGCAGTTCTTC
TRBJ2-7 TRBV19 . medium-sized CASTFGYEQYF TGTGCCAGTACGTTCGGCTACGAGCAGTACTTC
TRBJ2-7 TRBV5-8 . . CASSPGVYEQYF TGTGCCAGCAGCCCTGGGGTCTACGAGCAGTACTTC
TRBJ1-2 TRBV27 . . CASSYGQGSGYTF TGTGCCAGCAGTTATGGGCAGGGGAGCGGCTACACCTTC